The clone carrying this TCR beta chain was counted once. The data belong to a study of blood T cell repertoires in COVID-19. Participants were placed into cohorts based on the clinical history they reported. In the authors' methods: It was from reference gene primer amplification that nucleated cell counts were estimated. The method was immunoSEQ multiplex PCR; TCRdb's version includes in-frame clones alone and lacks a portion of them. Clonal size and the V and J genes are those of that table, whereas D and trimming came from the DNA. The data contain a few hundred thousand clones, approximately 83% of them singletons. V lost 4 bases to trimming and J lost 8 bases, with 15 bases between them. There are 14 residues in the CDR3. Germline CDR1 and CDR2: KGHSH and LQKENI.

The clonotype originates from a woman between 35 and 50 years old with acute COVID-19. What was sequenced was PBMCs or T cells enriched from blood (not recorded which). The chain uses TRBV18 and TRBJ2-1; D remains unclear. The CDR3 region has the DNA TGTGCCAGCTCACGAAAAGAAGCCCCGTATGAGCAGTTCTTC. It codes for CASSRKEAPYEQFF.